This T cell receptor beta chain comes out of a study of beta chain features in type 1 diabetes. Study overall: In age, gender and cell yields, patients were similar to healthy donors.

Reverse transcription of all isolated RNA meant that expressed TCRB transcripts were sequenced. TCRdb's copy holds only in-frame clones and misses some; the assay was immunoSEQ multiplex PCR. This sample has hundreds of thousands of clones; about 12% occur once, and the top ten carry roughly 0.017%. Each of the CD4+ naive, central memory, regulatory and stem cell-like memory populations was sorted via CD45RO/CCR7/CD25/CD127/CD95/CD27. Germline loops: CDR1 MNHEY, CDR2 SVGAGI. The germline V and J ends were trimmed by 5 bases and 7 bases, with 12 bases remaining between them. The CDR3 is 13 residues long.

The clonotype originates from a man between 18 and 35 years old in good health. Source material: naive CD4+ T cells from blood. The rearrangement links TRBV6-5 to TRBJ2-4; D gene unclear. CDR3 DNA sequence: TGTGCCAGCAGTGAAGCAGGCTGGAACATTCAGTACTTC. Protein product: CASSEAGWNIQYF.